This TCR beta chain was sequenced during a study of shared clonotypes between healthy human individuals (TCRdb year 2020). Looking at the study overall: The cohort included a few men and a couple of women between 18 and 49 years of age. To estimate repertoire size and how much clonotype sharing occurs between individuals, the study deeply sequenced the blood TCR repertoires of several healthy adults. To increase sequencing depth and limit assay-specific biases, different laboratories used diverse techniques to prepare libraries and sequence TCR repertoires. Per donor, leukapheresis produced somewhere between about 0.85 and 9.5 billion PBMCs. For each donor, CD4 naive and CD4 memory were each run on three plates, CD8 naive on two plates, and CD8 memory on one plate. Overall study outcomes, separate from this receptor: Rarefaction of sorted-subset datasets indicated incomplete sequencing despite the large sequencing depth. About 4.5% of naive CD4, 3.5% of naive CD8, approximately 2% of memory CD4, and around 0.42% of memory CD8 clonotypes were shared across a few donors. Pairwise subsampling indicated that sequencing depth was expected to affect the degree of clonotype sharing among donors. The small number of donors limited the genetic and exposure-history diversity represented. Larger estimated clonotype richness was generally found for naive subsets than for memory subsets. Clonotypes shared by all four sorted-subset donors showed higher generation probabilities than non-shared clonotypes. Sampling was restricted to blood, and TCR repertoires in tissues likely differ from the TCR repertoires found in blood.

CDR1 SGHRS and CDR2 YFSETQ are derived from the germline V gene. The CDR3 holds 13 amino acids from the cysteine to the phenylalanine. CDR3 DNA is the only sequence kept; it has 39 bases, read in frame from the first base. Trimming at the junction amounts to 0 bases on V and 4 bases on J, and the germline ends lie 5 bases apart. Donors were healthy HIV-negative adults with no recently reported acute infections or vaccinations. Every donor was a Caucasian adult residing in Nashville, Tennessee, USA. CD4+ T cells were enriched by magnetic negative selection, after which naive cells were positively selected on CD45RA and the negative fraction was taken as the memory subset. After blood collection by leukapheresis, PBMCs were isolated using Ficoll-Histopaque density gradient centrifugation and then cryopreserved in the vapor phase of liquid nitrogen. Analytical flow cytometry was used to check the purity and quantity of every magnetically sorted T cell population. Genomic DNA was isolated from each sorted fraction and quantified by UV absorbance on a Nanodrop 2000c.

TCR CDR3 regions were amplified from genomic DNA by multiplex PCR using the deep immunoSEQ assay. Extracted genomic DNA from each cell subset was distributed evenly across all wells of several immunoSEQ 96-well plates, and each plate was treated as a replicate. For sorted subsets, roughly 200 ng of genomic DNA, equivalent to around 30,000 T cell genomes, went into each replicate PCR. Purified libraries were quantified with a Qubit 3.0 fluorometer, sized on a Bioanalyzer 2100, and re-quantified with the KAPA Library Quantification kit. Each immunoSEQ 96-well plate was sequenced on its own single-read 150-cycle Illumina NextSeq 550 flow cell. On the study's bioinformatics: Because only junctional sequences without quality scores were contained in the immunoSEQ output, filtering matching that applied to full-length reads could not be performed. Sequences were annotated with PyIR, a Python wrapper for IgBLAST v1.9, using IMGT germline references to assign V/J genes and CDR3. Any read was removed if the V/J assignment was weak (E-value above 1e-6), the CDR3 was missing, or the read contained stop codons, out-of-frame junctions, or ambiguous translated residues. A V3J clonotype was defined by an identical inferred V gene, J gene, and CDR3 amino acid sequence. The percentage overlap between two repertoires was calculated by dividing the number of shared unique clonotypes by the size of the smaller repertoire. Richness of each repertoire was evaluated using RTK rarefaction, the Chao1 estimator, and Recon v2.1 estimates of unobserved clonotypes. Generation probabilities were computed with OLGA for all TCRbeta clonotypes obtained by the gDNA method from several donors. Imported from immuneACCESS, the table was reduced by TCRdb to in-frame sequences with V and J called. These copies leave out some clones; in studies compared against another copy, an unresolved V gene accounts for under half, and the cause of the remainder is not known. That table is the source of V, J and clone size, and D and trimming were worked out from the DNA. For this sample there are about 2.4 million clones; roughly 93% appear just once. In total, the top ten clones hold about 0.34% of the sample.

Concerning this clone itself: The antigen it recognizes is unknown. Base qualities are not provided; no much larger clone lies one nucleotide away. At the DNA level, this CDR3 is encoded by other sequences in the same sample as well.

This TCR derives from a young man in good health. Some clones in this sample may be carry-over from other donors' samples. The sequence joins TRBV5-1 to TRBJ2-1, with no D gene named confidently. Sequenced: naive CD4+ T cells from PBMCs. The cell subset or site label, read with the paper, signifies: CD45RA+ positively selected. The DNA is TGCGCCAGCAGCTTGGGGCTATACAATGAGCAGTTCTTC. This sequence encodes CASSLGLYNEQFF.